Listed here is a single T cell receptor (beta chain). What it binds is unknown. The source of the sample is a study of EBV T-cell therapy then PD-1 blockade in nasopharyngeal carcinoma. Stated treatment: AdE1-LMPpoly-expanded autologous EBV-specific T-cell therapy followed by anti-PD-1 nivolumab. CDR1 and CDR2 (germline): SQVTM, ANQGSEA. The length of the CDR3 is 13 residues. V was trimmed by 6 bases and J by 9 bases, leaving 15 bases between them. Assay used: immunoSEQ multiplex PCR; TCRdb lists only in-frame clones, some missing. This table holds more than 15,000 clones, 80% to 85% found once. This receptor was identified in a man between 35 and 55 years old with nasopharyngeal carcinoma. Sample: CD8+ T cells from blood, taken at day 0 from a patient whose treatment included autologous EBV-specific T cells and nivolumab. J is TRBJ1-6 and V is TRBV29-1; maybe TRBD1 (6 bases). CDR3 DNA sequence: TGCAGCGTCCGGGGGCTATGGGGTTCACCCCTCCACTTT. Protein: CSVRGLWGSPLHF.